The next 7 T cell receptor beta chains were all read from a single sample in a study of blood T cell repertoires in COVID-19. Measured with immunoSEQ multiplex PCR; TCRdb has only the in-frame clones, and not every one. Among approximately 260,000 clones listed, roughly 84% were seen once. The sample consisted of peripheral blood. These receptors all come from a woman between 40 and 55 years old with active or convalescent COVID-19.

The rearrangement joins TRBV5-1 to TRBJ2-7; 11 nucleotides line up with TRBD2. The CDR3 extends over 15 amino acids. The V gene's germline CDR1 is SGHRS and CDR2 YFSETQ. V was pared by 2 bases and J by 4 bases, with 5 bases of the junction left unmatched. For the CDR3, the DNA is TGCGCCAGCAGCTTAACTAGCGGGGGCCAATACGAGCAGTACGTC. Amino acid sequence: CASSLTSGGQYEQYV.

This sequence joins TRBV6-2 or TRBV6-3 and TRBJ2-5; 12 nucleotides line up with TRBD2. Germline V gene data show CDR1 as MNHEY and CDR2 as SVGEGT. This CDR3 contains 16 residues. V was clipped by 2 bases and J by 2 bases; unmatched bases: 3. CDR3 DNA: TGTGCCAGCAGTTACGGGACTAGCGGGTTACAAGAGACCCAGTACTTC. This encodes CASSYGTSGLQETQYF.

This clone has a handful of counts. V usage is TRBV4-2 and J usage is TRBJ1-5; 9 bases are shared with TRBD1. Germline CDR1 and CDR2: LGHNA and YNFKEQ. There are 14 residues in the CDR3. The V segment lost 1 base and the J segment 5 bases; nucleotides outside the gene matches: 0. In DNA form, the CDR3 reads TGTGCCAGCAGCCAAGGGACAGGGGATCAGCCCCAGCATTTT. Encoded protein: CASSQGTGDQPQHF.

The chain's CDR3 is CATSRDSTGEPQHF. The CDR3, as DNA: TGTGCCACCAGTCGGGACTCCACTGGGGAGCCCCAGCATTTT. The J gene is TRBJ1-5, the V gene TRBV15; weak D call: TRBD1 (5 bases). The germline CDR1 and CDR2 sequences are LNHNV and YYDKDF (reference sequence). V lost 6 bases, J lost 8 bases, and 17 bases lay in between. The CDR3 totals 14 residues.

The chain employs TRBV27 and TRBJ2-2, with D possibly matching TRBD2 (5 bases). Germline V CDR1 and CDR2: MNHEY, SMNVEV (reference sequence). V lost 3 bases, J lost 8 bases, and 10 bases lay in between. CDR3 length: 13 residues. CDR3: CASSFRGGGELFF. For the CDR3, the DNA is TGTGCCAGCAGTTTCCGGGGTGGTGGGGAGCTGTTTTTT.

The V and J genes are TRBV10-2 and TRBJ2-7, with D possibly matching TRBD2 (6 bases). Germline V lookup: CDR1 WSHSY, CDR2 SAAADI. The CDR3 runs to 15 residues. Trimming removed 6 bases at V and 3 bases at J, with 18 bases between. The CDR3 is CASREGAGIYYEQYF. The CDR3 DNA reads as TGCGCCAGCAGGGAAGGGGCGGGGATATACTACGAGCAGTACTTC.

The chain is built from TRBV28 and TRBJ1-4; D might be TRBD1 (6 bases). Germline CDR1 and CDR2: MDHEN and SYDVKM. The CDR3 totals 15 residues. Trimming cost V 8 bases and J 3 bases, with 16 bases left between them. The CDR3 sequence: CASPIQGWANEKLFF. DNA of the CDR3: TGTGCCAGCCCTATACAGGGCTGGGCTAATGAAAAACTGTTTTTT. The full variable domain, completed using reference TRBV28 and TRBJ1-4, is DVKVTQSSRYLVKRTGEKVFLECVQDMDHENMFWYRQDPGLGLRLIYFSYDVKMKEKGDIPEGYSVSREKKERFSLILESASTNQTSMYLCASPIQGWANEKLFFGSGTQLSVL.